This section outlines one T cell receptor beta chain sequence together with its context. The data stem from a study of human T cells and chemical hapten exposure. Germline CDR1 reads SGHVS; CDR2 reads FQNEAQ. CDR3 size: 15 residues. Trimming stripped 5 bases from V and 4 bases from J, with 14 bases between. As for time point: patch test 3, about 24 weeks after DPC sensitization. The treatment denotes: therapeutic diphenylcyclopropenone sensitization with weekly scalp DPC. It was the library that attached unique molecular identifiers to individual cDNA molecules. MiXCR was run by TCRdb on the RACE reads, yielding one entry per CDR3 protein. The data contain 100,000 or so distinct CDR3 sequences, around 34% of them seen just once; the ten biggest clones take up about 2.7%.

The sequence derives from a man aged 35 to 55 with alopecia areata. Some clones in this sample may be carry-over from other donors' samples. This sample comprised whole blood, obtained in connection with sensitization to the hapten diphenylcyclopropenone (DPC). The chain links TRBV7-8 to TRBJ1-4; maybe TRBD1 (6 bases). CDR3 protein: CASSQQGPYNEKLFF. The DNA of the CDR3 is TGTGCCAGCAGCCAACAGGGTCCCTATAATGAAAAACTGTTTTTT.